This T cell receptor beta chain was documented in a study of cytotoxic CD8 clonotypes in ibrutinib-treated CLL. The wider study: Response sampling occurred after a median approximately eleven months of treatment (range 6 to 36).

Study-wide results and caveats: In comparison with age-matched healthy donors, baseline clonality was higher and tracked circulating CD8+ T-cell counts.

Deep sequencing aimed at 1 in 200,000 to 1 in 1 million T cells' resolution. Assay used: immunoSEQ multiplex PCR; TCRdb lists only in-frame clones, some missing. The sample yields roughly 250,000 clones, 70% seen once. Details on this clone: Its matching antigen is unknown.

The CDR3 is 15 amino acids. The ends lost 1 base at V and 6 bases at J; junction bases unmatched: 2. Germline values: CDR1 LNHDA, CDR2 SQIVND (reference sequence). This rearrangement joins TRBV19 to TRBJ2-3, with 12 bases fitting TRBD1. Sample: PBMCs, taken after 24 months of ibrutinib treatment. The TCR comes from a human donor with chronic lymphocytic leukemia. The chain's CDR3 is CASSIGGQGADTQYF. CDR3 coding DNA: TGTGCCAGTAGTATAGGGGGACAGGGGGCGGATACGCAGTATTTT.